The TCR beta chain described here comes from a study of cytomegalovirus exposure and HLA in healthy donors. Study-level results: Cytomegalovirus status, reportedly, was diagnosed with high specificity and sensitivity by the classifier. CMV antigen specificity of a few CMV-associated chains was confirmed in vitro.

Sequencing used immunoSEQ multiplex PCR; TCRdb keeps in-frame clones, though not all of them. The repertoire has under 150,000 clones, more than 75% of them found once; the top ten carry nearly 6.5%. Germline V gene sequence: CDR1 SGHVS, CDR2 FNYEAQ. The V end was cut by 2 bases, the J end by 1 base, with 9 bases between. This CDR3 has 15 amino acids. Concerning this clone itself: Antigen specificity is unknown.

The V call is TRBV7-6, the J call TRBJ1-5, with a tentative D call TRBD1 (5 bases). The source of this sequence is a woman aged 18 to 35 in good health and CMV-seropositive. Sequenced input: PBMCs. The CDR3 region is CASSLFQGSNQPQHF. CDR3 nucleotides: TGTGCCAGCAGCTTATTCCAGGGAAGCAATCAGCCCCAGCATTTT.